One and the same sample provided the 8 T cell receptor beta chains below, sequenced in a study of blood T cell repertoires in COVID-19. The table came from immunoSEQ multiplex PCR; TCRdb's copy has only in-frame clones and leaves some out. The top ten clones hold 8% to 9% of a sample with over 75,000 clones, over 70% of them seen once. Sequencing input: peripheral blood. The receptor source for this set is a middle-aged man who had recovered from COVID-19.

This clone has just a few counts. The chain links TRBV2 to TRBJ1-1; D call uncertain. Per the germline V gene, CDR1 is SNHLY and CDR2 is FYNNEI. There are 14 residues in the CDR3. Between the trimmed V and J ends, which lost 5 bases and 4 bases, there was a span of 14 bases. The DNA of the CDR3 is TGTGCCAGCAGTCCGCCGGGAGGGAGCACTGAAGCTTTCTTT. Translated, it gives CASSPPGGSTEAFF.

The chain joins TRBV6-2 or TRBV6-3 to TRBJ2-2, with TRBD2 matching over 7 bases. From germline, CDR1 is MNHEY and CDR2 SVGEGT. V was clipped by 5 bases and J by 0 bases; unmatched bases: 6. The CDR3 consists of 16 residues. CDR3 DNA sequence: TGTGCCAGCAGTAGAGCGGGACTACCGAACACCGGGGAGCTGTTTTTT. Residues: CASSRAGLPNTGELFF.

V gene TRBV5-1 combines with J gene TRBJ2-6, with D perhaps matching TRBD1 (5 bases). Trimming pared 0 bases from V and 0 bases from J, leaving 7 bases between. The CDR3 runs to 16 residues. Germline V lookup: CDR1 SGHRS, CDR2 YFSETQ. CDR3 in DNA: TGCGCCAGCAGCTTGGGACAGATCTCTGGGGCCAACGTCCTGACTTTC. This codes for CASSLGQISGANVLTF.

This clone was counted only a few times. One junction end disagrees with the germline gene, perhaps due to a read error. V is TRBV7-7 and J is TRBJ2-2; 10 bases align to TRBD2. This CDR3 spans 15 amino acids. Germline CDR1 SSHAT, CDR2 FNYEAQ (reference sequence). The CDR3 region is CASSPLAGSAGELFF. The CDR3 DNA is TGTGCTAGCAGCCCACTAGCGGGGTCTGCCGGGGAGCTGTTTTTT.

The gene calls are TRBV10-2 and TRBJ2-7; tentative D call: TRBD1 (5 bases). CDR1 is WSHSY, CDR2 SAAADI, per germline. This CDR3 is built from 12 residues. Trimming removed 9 bases at V and 3 bases at J, with 12 bases between. The chain's CDR3 is CASADSHYEQYF. The CDR3 DNA sequence: TGCGCCAGTGCCGACAGTCACTACGAGCAGTACTTC.

V is TRBV5-1 and J is TRBJ2-3; 9 nucleotides align to TRBD1. CDR1 is SGHRS, CDR2 YFSETQ, per germline. J lost 7 bases, V lost 0 bases, and 3 bases had no gene match. The CDR3 has 14 residues. The CDR3 region is CASSLVTGGNTQYF. The CDR3 coding sequence is TGCGCCAGCAGCTTGGTGACAGGGGGAAATACGCAGTATTTT. The complete variable domain, with remaining parts taken from reference TRBV5-1 and TRBJ2-3, reads KAGVTQTPRYLIKTRGQQVTLSCSPISGHRSVSWYQQTPGQGLQFLFEYFSETQRNKGNFPGRFSGRQFSNSRSEMNVSTLELGDSALYLCASSLVTGGNTQYFGPGTRLTVL.

In this sample, this clone turned up a few times. The chain carries TRBV7-2 and TRBJ1-3, with 9 bases that match TRBD1. Looked up from germline, CDR1 is SGHTA and CDR2 is FQGNSA. V trimming: 5 bases; J trimming: 4 bases; junction bases outside the gene matches: 9. The CDR3 covers 16 residues. The CDR3: CASSLRTGASGNTIYF. DNA for the CDR3: TGTGCCAGCAGCCTGCGGACAGGGGCCTCAGGAAACACCATATATTTT.

The chain recombines TRBV14 with TRBJ2-2; 8 nucleotides align to TRBD1. V gave up 1 base and J gave up 6 bases; unmatched junction bases: 7. The CDR3 is made up of 16 amino acids. The germline V gene has CDR1 SGHDN and CDR2 FVKESK. In nucleotides, the CDR3 is TGTGCCAGCAGCCAAGGGCAGGGGGCCTTCTCCGGGGAGCTGTTTTTT. It encodes CASSQGQGAFSGELFF.